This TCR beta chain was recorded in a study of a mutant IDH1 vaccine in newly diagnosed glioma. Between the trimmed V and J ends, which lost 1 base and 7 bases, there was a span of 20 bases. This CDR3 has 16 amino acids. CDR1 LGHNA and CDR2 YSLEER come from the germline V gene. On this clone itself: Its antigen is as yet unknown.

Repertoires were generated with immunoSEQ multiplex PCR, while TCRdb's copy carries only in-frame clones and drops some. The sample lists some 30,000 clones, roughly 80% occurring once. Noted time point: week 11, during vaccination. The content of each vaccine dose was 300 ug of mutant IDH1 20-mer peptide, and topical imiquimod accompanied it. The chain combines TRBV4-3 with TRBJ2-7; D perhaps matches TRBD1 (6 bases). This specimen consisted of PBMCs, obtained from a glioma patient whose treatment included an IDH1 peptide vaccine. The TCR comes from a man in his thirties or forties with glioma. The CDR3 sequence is CASSQGSHRSRGEQYF. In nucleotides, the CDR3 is TGCGCCAGCAGCCAAGGGTCCCACAGGTCGAGGGGGGAGCAGTACTTC.